This entry lists 23 T cell receptor beta chains sequenced from one sample in a study of CD8 T cells in Susac syndrome (dated 2019 in TCRdb). The library was produced with the immunoSEQ multiplex PCR assay. RNA was extracted with the RNeasy kit and about 0.45 to 1 ug was reverse transcribed using random hexamers. TCRdb redid the processing of the public reads, applying fastp at Q25 and MiXCR, and retained in-frame beta chains. Here each entry gathers all rows of one CDR3 protein and keeps the most common genes and DNA. This sample has 150,000 or so distinct CDR3 sequences in its table, and about 96% of those were observed once. The top ten hold around 0.12% of the sample. The source material was CD4+ T cells from PBMCs. These receptors were collected from a human donor with Susac syndrome.

J is TRBJ2-3 and V is TRBV28, with 7 bases lining up with TRBD1. Germline CDR1 is MDHEN and CDR2 is SYDVKM. J was trimmed by 12 bases and V by 2 bases; bases with no gene match: 8. This CDR3 is built from 13 residues. In DNA, the CDR3 is TGTGCCAGCAGTTTACAGGACAGGTTCGCTCAGTATTTT. Translated, it gives CASSLQDRFAQYF. Drawing the rest from reference TRBV28 and TRBJ2-3, the complete variable domain is DVKVTQSSRYLVKRTGEKVFLECVQDMDHENMFWYRQDPGLGLRLIYFSYDVKMKEKGDIPEGYSVSREKKERFSLILESASTNQTSMYLCASSLQDRFAQYFGPGTRLTVL.

The V gene is TRBV30, the J gene TRBJ2-3; D possibly corresponds to TRBD2 (6 bases). Trimming removed 3 bases at V and 2 bases at J, with 9 bases between. The length of the CDR3 is 13 residues. Looked up from germline, CDR1 is GTSNPN and CDR2 is SVGIG (reference sequence). CDR3 nucleotide sequence: TGTGCCTGGAGGGGAGGTTACACAGATACGCAGTATTTT. Translation: CAWRGGYTDTQYF.

The J gene is TRBJ1-2, the V gene TRBV29-1; D is possibly TRBD1 (6 bases). The CDR3 totals 13 residues. The germline CDR1 and CDR2 sequences are SQVTM and ANQGSEA. The V and J ends lost 4 bases and 3 bases respectively, with 12 bases between them. CDR3 nucleotide sequence: TGCAGCGTTGCACAGGGTGAAGACTATGGCTACACCTTC. Amino acid sequence: CSVAQGEDYGYTF.

The rearrangement joins TRBV9 to TRBJ1-1; D perhaps matches TRBD1 (6 bases). V was trimmed by 4 bases and J by 7 bases, leaving 17 bases between them. This CDR3 spans 14 amino acids. Germline V gene lookup returns CDR1 SGDLS and CDR2 YYNGEE. This CDR3 is CASSPSLTGSEAFF. DNA of the CDR3: TGTGCCAGCAGCCCCTCGTTAACAGGGAGTGAAGCTTTCTTT.

The rearrangement joins TRBV28 to TRBJ2-7; D is undetermined. The CDR3 consists of 12 residues. Trimming took off 6 bases at V and 4 bases at J, with 10 bases between the two ends. The germline gives CDR1 MDHEN, CDR2 SYDVKM. The CDR3 reads CASRTGHYEQYF. CDR3 DNA sequence: TGTGCCAGCAGAACCGGGCATTACGAGCAGTACTTC.

The CDR3 here is CASKQGDEQYF. DNA of the CDR3: TGTGCCAGCAAACAGGGGGACGAGCAGTACTTC. This chain links TRBV2 with TRBJ2-7, with 8 bases fitting TRBD1. V trimming: 7 bases; J trimming: 5 bases; junction bases outside the gene matches: 1. The CDR3 is 11 amino acids. Looked up from germline, CDR1 is SNHLY and CDR2 is FYNNEI.

The chain employs TRBV13 and TRBJ1-6, with 7 bases that match TRBD1. Germline V gene data show CDR1 as PRHDT and CDR2 as FYEKMQ (reference sequence). This CDR3 contains 13 residues. V was pared by 4 bases and J by 9 bases, with 3 bases of the junction left unmatched. CDR3 bases: TGTGCCAGCAGCTCCGACAGGGCTTCACCCCTCCACTTT. Its protein is CASSSDRASPLHF.

The genes are TRBV5-1 and TRBJ2-2; 8 bases line up with TRBD1. Trimming cost V 4 bases and J 6 bases; bases outside gene matches: 8. CDR1 is SGHRS, CDR2 YFSETQ, per germline. The CDR3 is 15 amino acids. The CDR3 sequence: CASSPRQGSAGELFF. The CDR3 DNA is TGCGCCAGCAGCCCAAGACAGGGGTCGGCCGGGGAGCTGTTTTTT.

This chain links TRBV7-2 with TRBJ1-2, with D possibly being TRBD1 (6 bases). Germline loops: CDR1 SGHTA, CDR2 FQGNSA. The germline V and J ends were trimmed by 11 bases and 6 bases, with 13 bases remaining between them. The CDR3 is 11 amino acids. The CDR3 DNA sequence: TGTGCCGTCCCGGGGACAAATGGCTACACCTTC. Its translation is CAVPGTNGYTF.

The J gene is TRBJ2-7, the V gene TRBV29-1; 9 nucleotides align to TRBD2. This CDR3 contains 12 residues. Trimming cost V 7 bases and J 5 bases; bases outside gene matches: 6. Germline assignment: CDR1 SQVTM and CDR2 ANQGSEA. CDR3 amino acids: CSAVAGAHEQYF. The CDR3 bases are TGCAGCGCTGTAGCGGGAGCCCACGAGCAGTACTTC.

The chain recombines TRBV20-1 with TRBJ1-2; D is unclear. The germline V and J ends were trimmed by 6 bases and 1 base, with 12 bases remaining between them. Germline-derived CDR1 and CDR2 are DFQATT and SNEGSKA (reference sequence). The CDR3 contains 13 residues. CDR3 protein: CSAPRLLNYGYTF. CDR3 coding DNA: TGCAGTGCCCCCCGCCTACTTAACTATGGCTACACCTTC.

The chain has TRBV29-1 and TRBJ2-5; D call uncertain. There are 13 residues in the CDR3. The ends were cut back, 7 bases at V and 5 bases at J, with 17 bases in the middle. Germline-derived CDR1 and CDR2 are SQVTM and ANQGSEA. CDR3 amino acids: CSAMKVVGETQYF. The CDR3 DNA sequence: TGCAGCGCAATGAAGGTGGTGGGGGAGACCCAGTACTTC.

The chain uses TRBV3-1 and TRBJ2-5; D remains unclear. V lost 0 bases, J lost 6 bases, and 11 bases lay in between. This CDR3 region has 14 residues. CDR1 is LGHDT, CDR2 YNNKEL, per germline (reference sequence). The DNA of the CDR3 is TGTGCCAGCAGCCAAGACACGGCTCGTCAGACCCAGTACTTC. Its protein is CASSQDTARQTQYF.

This clonotype was detected once. The chain employs TRBV6-6 and TRBJ2-6, with D unresolved. Deletions cut 8 bases from V and 0 bases from J, with 2 bases between. The CDR3 spans 12 residues. CDR1 is MNHNY and CDR2 is SVGAGI in the germline V gene (reference sequence). DNA for the CDR3: TGTGCCAGCTACTCTGGGGCCAACGTCCTGACTTTC. This sequence encodes CASYSGANVLTF.

The V and J genes are TRBV20-1 and TRBJ2-5; D is undetermined. V gave up 4 bases and J gave up 0 bases, with 15 bases separating them. The CDR3 extends over 15 amino acids. Germline CDR1 is DFQATT and CDR2 is SNEGSKA (reference sequence). CDR3 nucleotide sequence: TGCAGTGCTAAATCGCTACACCGGTACCAAGAGACCCAGTACTTC. Its translation is CSAKSLHRYQETQYF.

The genes are TRBV12-3 or TRBV12-4 and TRBJ1-1; D uncertain. The germline V and J ends were trimmed by 4 bases and 11 bases, with 20 bases remaining between them. CDR3 size: 14 residues. The CDR3 loop is CASSSSRLGVRAFF. The CDR3 bases are TGTGCCAGCAGTTCGTCTCGCCTCGGGGTGAGGGCTTTCTTT.

This chain connects TRBV29-1 to TRBJ2-7; unclear D gene. This CDR3 comprises 17 residues. With 4 bases removed from V and 3 bases from J, the gap between germline ends came to 25 bases. CDR1 and CDR2 (germline): SQVTM, ANQGSEA. The CDR3 region has the DNA TGCAGCGTTGCCCACCAACTGAGGAACAACCCCTTCTACGAGCAGTACTTC. Residues: CSVAHQLRNNPFYEQYF.

J is TRBJ2-1 and V is TRBV3-1; D is possibly TRBD2 (7 bases). The CDR3 contains 16 residues. The V gene's germline CDR1 is LGHDT and CDR2 YNNKEL (reference sequence). The germline V and J ends were trimmed by 9 bases and 5 bases, with 23 bases remaining between them. Here the CDR3 reads CASAGGLPGGHNEQFF. As DNA, the CDR3 is TGTGCCAGTGCCGGGGGGTTACCGGGGGGCCACAATGAGCAGTTCTTC.

This clonotype was observed once. The rearrangement joins TRBV7-2 to TRBJ1-2, with 8 bases lining up with TRBD1. From germline, CDR1 is SGHTA and CDR2 FQGNSA. V lost 5 bases, J lost 7 bases, and 6 bases stayed unmatched. The CDR3 consists of 13 residues. CDR3 protein: CASSPQGDGGYTF. The DNA for the CDR3 is TGTGCCAGCAGCCCACAGGGGGACGGTGGCTACACCTTC.

V usage is TRBV20-1 and J usage is TRBJ2-1, with TRBD1 matching 7 bases. Germline assignment: CDR1 DFQATT and CDR2 SNEGSKA (reference sequence). Trimming cost V 1 base and J 4 bases; bases outside gene matches: 1. The CDR3 extends over 13 amino acids. CDR3 residues: CSARGDSYNEQFF. Written as DNA, the CDR3 is TGCAGTGCTAGAGGGGACAGTTACAATGAGCAGTTCTTC.

The gene calls are TRBV12-3 or TRBV12-4 and TRBJ2-3, with unresolved D. V was pared by 2 bases and J by 5 bases, with 14 bases between. The CDR3 is 15 residues long. The CDR3 DNA reads TGTGCCAGCAGTTTAAGGATAACCAAGCAAGATACGCAGTATTTT. It translates to CASSLRITKQDTQYF.

J is TRBJ2-2 and V is TRBV4-2; possible D gene TRBD1, 6 bases. Per germline, CDR1 LGHNA and CDR2 YNFKEQ. The CDR3 has 11 residues. V dropped 10 bases and J dropped 7 bases, with 10 bases sitting between them. CDR3 loop: CATGTSGELFF. In DNA form, the CDR3 reads TGTGCCACTGGGACAAGCGGGGAGCTGTTTTTT.

This clonotype was found once. The chain uses TRBV30 and TRBJ2-2; 9 positions agree with TRBD1. CDR1 and CDR2 (germline): GTSNPN, SVGIG (reference sequence). There are 16 residues in the CDR3. V shed 0 bases and J 5 bases; nucleotides not matched to a gene: 7. CDR3 DNA: TGTGCCTGGAGTGTGTACAGGGGGCAGGGGACCGGGGAGCTGTTTTTT. This translates into CAWSVYRGQGTGELFF.